This T cell receptor beta chain appears in the sequencing data of a study of control samples from healthy donors and cancer patients. Generated by immunoSEQ multiplex PCR, the TCRdb table keeps only in-frame clones and is missing some. In the table there are roughly 86,000 clones, about nine tenths of which are singletons. The CDR3 spans 15 residues. The germline CDR1 and CDR2 sequences are LGHNT and FRNRAP. J lost 5 bases, V lost 4 bases, and 8 bases had no gene match. The chain joins TRBV12-5 to TRBJ1-1, with 9 bases aligning to TRBD1. The TCR sequence derives from a woman aged 18 to 35 in good health. The sequenced sample consisted of blood. CDR3 region: CASGYTGTGRTEAFF. CDR3 nucleotides: TGTGCTAGTGGTTATACCGGGACAGGGAGAACTGAAGCTTTCTTT.